This record looks at one T cell receptor beta chain sequence and its context. No antigen is known for it. Within one base of it there is no much larger clone, and no base qualities were kept. This specimen belongs to a study of blood T cell repertoires in COVID-19 (dated by TCRdb to the early 2020s). About the full investigation: The collaborator samples originated in the United States, Italy and Spain and spanned the acute and convalescent phases of COVID-19. The repertoires were released in a freely available public database intended as a resource for research on the immune response to SARS-CoV-2. Samples came from the ongoing ImmuneRACE study (first 160 participants) plus 1,254 subjects from 6 global collaborators. HLA class I and class II types, where available, came from metadata supplied by the sample provider rather than from assay-based typing. The material from the prospective study consisted of cDNA or gDNA derived from T cells, B-cell-depleted T cells, or PBMCs. The dataset comprised deeply sampled blood TCRbeta repertoires from subjects exposed to, actively infected with, or recovered from COVID-19. A de-identified subject ID, COVID-19 status, age in years and sex were almost always included in the sample metadata.

Collaborating institutions collected whole blood in K2EDTA tubes following their own protocols. Collaborator samples were shipped for TCRbeta analysis as frozen whole blood, isolated PBMCs, or DNA extracted from either sample type. The immunoSEQ Assay, a bias-controlled multiplex PCR, was used to amplify TCRbeta CDR3 regions from genomic DNA. The study's own analysis went as follows. The number of nucleated cells in each sample was estimated from the amplification of reference gene primers within the assay. To quantify the absolute abundance of each unique TCRbeta CDR3 rearrangement, sequence reads were collapsed and filtered. Productive Simpson clonality was computed per sample as the square root of Simpson's diversity index over productive rearrangements. TCRdb obtained this table from immuneACCESS and retained in-frame rearrangements with V and J assigned. These tables miss some clones; where compared with another copy, unresolved V genes account for less than half of the shortfall, and the remainder is unexplained. That table supplies the V and J calls and clone size; D and trimming were determined from the DNA. The sample includes 25,000 to 40,000 clones, with approximately 91% observed a single time. The ten biggest clones cover over 10% of the sample.

Relative to germline, V is missing 3 bases and J is missing 4 bases, with 5 bases of the junction outside any gene match. From the cysteine through the phenylalanine, the CDR3 covers 14 amino acids. The read is trimmed to its CDR3 DNA, 42 bases read in frame from base 1. The germline V gene supplies CDR1 SGHTA and CDR2 FQGNSA. Overall study outcomes, separate from this receptor: The quantity of clinical and demographic metadata differed by source and by participant and was supplied without curation.

Sequencing used peripheral blood. This clonotype originated in a man aged 70 or older with active COVID-19. Recombination linked TRBV7-2 to TRBJ2-7, with TRBD1 matching 8 junction bases. The CDR3 is CASSFTGGSYEQYF. The DNA is TGTGCCAGCAGCTTCACAGGGGGTAGTTACGAGCAGTACTTC.